A selection of T cell receptor beta chains follows, all from one sample in a study of blood T cell repertoires in COVID-19. TCRdb's copy holds only in-frame clones and misses some; the assay was immunoSEQ multiplex PCR. The table records about 100,000 clones, about 85% of them present only once. The specimen was peripheral blood. The receptor source for this set is a human donor in a cohort sampled during active COVID-19. Each CDR3 is given with its conserved first and last residue. Each record gives: CDR3 length, clone size, D gene, V gene, J gene, CDR3 protein, CDR3 DNA. A D gene is named only where the DNA matches it firmly. Clone size is shown for a subset of rows, as once, few, many or a class of expanded clone.

CDR3 length: 14; clone size: -; D gene: TRBD2; V gene: TRBV6-6; J gene: TRBJ2-2; CDR3 protein: CASRRPGLADLGIF; CDR3 DNA: TGTGCCAGCAGGAGACCGGGACTAGCTGATTTAGGAATTTTT
CDR3 length: 14; clone size: -; D gene: -; V gene: TRBV5-1; J gene: TRBJ2-5; CDR3 protein: CASSLAGGRETQYF; CDR3 DNA: TGCGCCAGCAGCTTGGCCGGGGGTAGAGAGACCCAGTACTTC
CDR3 length: 15; clone size: -; D gene: TRBD1; V gene: TRBV6-2/TRBV6-3; J gene: TRBJ1-4; CDR3 protein: CASSYSGTGNEKLFF; CDR3 DNA: TGTGCCAGCAGTTACTCCGGGACAGGGAATGAAAAACTGTTTTTT
CDR3 length: 13; clone size: once; D gene: TRBD1; V gene: TRBV3-1/TRBV3-2; J gene: TRBJ1-1; CDR3 protein: CASRGTGRTEAFF; CDR3 DNA: TGTGCCAGCAGGGGGACAGGGCGGACTGAAGCTTTCTTT
CDR3 length: 14; clone size: -; D gene: -; V gene: TRBV6-6; J gene: TRBJ2-7; CDR3 protein: CASSYSGQNYEQYF; CDR3 DNA: TGTGCCAGCAGTTACTCCGGACAGAACTACGAGCAGTACTTC
CDR3 length: 16; clone size: -; D gene: TRBD1; V gene: TRBV11-2; J gene: TRBJ2-1; CDR3 protein: CASRSVYRGSGNEQFF; CDR3 DNA: TGTGCCAGCAGGAGCGTCTACAGGGGATCGGGGAATGAGCAGTTCTTC
CDR3 length: 15; clone size: once; D gene: -; V gene: TRBV14; J gene: TRBJ1-1; CDR3 protein: CASSQEYRLNTEAFF; CDR3 DNA: TGTGCCAGCAGCCAAGAGTACAGGTTGAACACTGAAGCTTTCTTT
CDR3 length: 15; clone size: -; D gene: TRBD2; V gene: TRBV11-2; J gene: TRBJ2-4; CDR3 protein: CASSLGREGLDIQYF; CDR3 DNA: TGTGCCAGCAGCTTAGGGCGGGAGGGTCTAGACATTCAGTACTTC
CDR3 length: 12; clone size: -; D gene: -; V gene: TRBV25-1; J gene: TRBJ2-7; CDR3 protein: CASRRGQNEQYF; CDR3 DNA: TGTGCCAGCAGAAGGGGCCAGAACGAGCAGTACTTC
CDR3 length: 14; clone size: -; D gene: -; V gene: TRBV27; J gene: TRBJ2-7; CDR3 protein: CASAGRGGSYEQYF; CDR3 DNA: TGTGCCAGCGCTGGGCGGGGCGGATCCTACGAGCAGTACTTC
CDR3 length: 15; clone size: -; D gene: -; V gene: TRBV9; J gene: TRBJ1-3; CDR3 protein: CASSVYGNPGNTIYF; CDR3 DNA: TGTGCCAGCAGCGTATATGGCAATCCTGGAAACACCATATATTTT
CDR3 length: 16; clone size: few; D gene: -; V gene: TRBV6-5; J gene: TRBJ2-2; CDR3 protein: CASSYTGAPNTGELFF; CDR3 DNA: TGTGCCAGCAGTTACACAGGTGCACCGAACACCGGGGAGCTGTTTTTT
CDR3 length: 13; clone size: -; D gene: -; V gene: TRBV29-1; J gene: TRBJ1-5; CDR3 protein: CSVGGQPNQPQHF; CDR3 DNA: TGCAGCGTTGGTGGACAACCAAATCAGCCCCAGCATTTT
CDR3 length: 14; clone size: -; D gene: -; V gene: TRBV2; J gene: TRBJ2-3; CDR3 protein: CASMPAGGTDTQYF; CDR3 DNA: TGTGCCAGCATGCCGGCGGGCGGCACAGATACGCAGTATTTT
CDR3 length: 14; clone size: -; D gene: -; V gene: TRBV3-1/TRBV3-2; J gene: TRBJ2-4; CDR3 protein: CASSQVSGVGIQYF; CDR3 DNA: TGTGCCAGCAGCCAAGTCTCAGGGGTGGGAATTCAGTACTTC
CDR3 length: 19; clone size: -; D gene: TRBD1; V gene: TRBV27; J gene: TRBJ1-2; CDR3 protein: CASSPEGTGGSLANYGYTF; CDR3 DNA: TGTGCCAGCAGTCCGGAAGGGACAGGGGGCTCTTTGGCCAACTATGGCTACACCTTC
CDR3 length: 15; clone size: -; D gene: -; V gene: TRBV6-6; J gene: TRBJ1-5; CDR3 protein: CASTLDTAYNQPQHF; CDR3 DNA: TGTGCCAGCACCTTAGACACCGCTTACAATCAGCCCCAGCATTTT